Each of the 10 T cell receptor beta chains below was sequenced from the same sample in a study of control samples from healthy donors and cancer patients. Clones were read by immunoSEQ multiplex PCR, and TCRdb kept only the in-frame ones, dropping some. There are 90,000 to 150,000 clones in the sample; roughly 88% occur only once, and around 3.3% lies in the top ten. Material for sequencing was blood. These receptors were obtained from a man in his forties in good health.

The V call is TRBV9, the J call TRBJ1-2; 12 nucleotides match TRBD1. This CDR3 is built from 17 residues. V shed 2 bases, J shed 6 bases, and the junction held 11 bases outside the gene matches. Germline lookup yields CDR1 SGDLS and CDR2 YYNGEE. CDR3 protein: CASSVHRDRGLGDGYTF. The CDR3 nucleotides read TGTGCCAGCAGCGTCCACCGGGACAGGGGGCTGGGCGATGGCTACACCTTC.

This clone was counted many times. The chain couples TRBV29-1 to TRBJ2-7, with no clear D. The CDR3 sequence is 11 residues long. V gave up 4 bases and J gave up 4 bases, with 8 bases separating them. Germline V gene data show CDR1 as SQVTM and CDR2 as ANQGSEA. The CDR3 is CSVGSAYEQYF. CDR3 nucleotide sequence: TGCAGCGTTGGCTCTGCTTACGAGCAGTACTTC.

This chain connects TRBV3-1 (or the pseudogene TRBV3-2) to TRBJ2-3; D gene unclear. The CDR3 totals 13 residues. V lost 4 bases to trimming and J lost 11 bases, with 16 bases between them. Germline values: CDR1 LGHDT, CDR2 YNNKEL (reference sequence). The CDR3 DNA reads TGTGCCAGCAGCCTTGACCCCATAGCTATGCAGTATTTT. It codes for CASSLDPIAMQYF.

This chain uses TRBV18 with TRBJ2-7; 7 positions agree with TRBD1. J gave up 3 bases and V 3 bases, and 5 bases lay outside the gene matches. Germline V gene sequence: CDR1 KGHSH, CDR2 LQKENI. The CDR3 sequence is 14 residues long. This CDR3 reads CASSPRGQNYEQYF. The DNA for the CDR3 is TGTGCCAGCTCACCTAGGGGACAGAACTACGAGCAGTACTTC.

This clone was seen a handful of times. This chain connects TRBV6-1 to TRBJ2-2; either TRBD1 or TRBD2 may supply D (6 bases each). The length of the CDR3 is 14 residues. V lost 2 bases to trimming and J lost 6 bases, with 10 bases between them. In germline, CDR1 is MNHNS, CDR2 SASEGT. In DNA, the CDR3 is TGTGCCAGCAGTGAACGGGGGCTCTCCGGGGAGCTGTTTTTT. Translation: CASSERGLSGELFF.

In DNA, the CDR3 is TGTGCCAGCAGCCAGACAGGGGTCAAAGATACGCAGTATTTT. Amino acids: CASSQTGVKDTQYF. This chain uses TRBV28 with TRBJ2-3, with TRBD1 identical over 8 bases. Germline CDR1 and CDR2: MDHEN and SYDVKM. CDR3 length: 14 residues. The V gene end was trimmed by 6 bases and the J gene end by 5 bases; junction bases not matched to a gene: 7.

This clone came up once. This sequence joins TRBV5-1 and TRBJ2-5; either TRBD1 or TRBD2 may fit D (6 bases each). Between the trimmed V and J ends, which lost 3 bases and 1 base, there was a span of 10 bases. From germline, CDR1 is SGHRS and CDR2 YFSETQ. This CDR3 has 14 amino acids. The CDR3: CASSSGGSQETQYF. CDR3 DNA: TGCGCCAGCAGCTCCGGGGGCTCCCAAGAGACCCAGTACTTC.

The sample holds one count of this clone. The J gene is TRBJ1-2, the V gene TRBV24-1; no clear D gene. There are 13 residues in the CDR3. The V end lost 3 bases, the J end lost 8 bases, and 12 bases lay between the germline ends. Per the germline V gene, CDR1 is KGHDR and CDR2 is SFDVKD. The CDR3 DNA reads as TGTGCCACCAGTGATCATCGGACTGCCGGCTACACCTTC. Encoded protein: CATSDHRTAGYTF.

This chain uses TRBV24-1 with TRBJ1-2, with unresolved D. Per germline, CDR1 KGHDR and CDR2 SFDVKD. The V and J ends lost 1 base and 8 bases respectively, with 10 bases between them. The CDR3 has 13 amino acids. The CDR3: CATSDFEARGYTF. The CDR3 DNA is TGTGCCACCAGTGATTTTGAGGCGCGAGGCTACACCTTC.

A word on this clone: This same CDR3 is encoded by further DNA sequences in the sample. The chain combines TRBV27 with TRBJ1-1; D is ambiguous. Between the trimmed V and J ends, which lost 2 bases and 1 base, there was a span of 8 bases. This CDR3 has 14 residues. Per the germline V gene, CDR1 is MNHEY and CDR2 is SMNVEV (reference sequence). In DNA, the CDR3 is TGTGCCAGCAGTTTAAGGGCAGGGAACACTGAAGCTTTCTTT. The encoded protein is CASSLRAGNTEAFF.